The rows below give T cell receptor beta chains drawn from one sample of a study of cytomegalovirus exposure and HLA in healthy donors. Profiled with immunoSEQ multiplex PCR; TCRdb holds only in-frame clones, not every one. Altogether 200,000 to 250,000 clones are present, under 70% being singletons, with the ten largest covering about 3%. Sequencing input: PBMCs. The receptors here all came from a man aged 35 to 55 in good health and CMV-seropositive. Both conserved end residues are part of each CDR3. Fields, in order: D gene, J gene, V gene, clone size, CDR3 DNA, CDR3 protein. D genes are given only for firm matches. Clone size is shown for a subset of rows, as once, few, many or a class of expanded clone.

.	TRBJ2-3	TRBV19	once	TGTGCCAGTAGTATACTTCCCTTCGCCCAGGATACGCAGTATTTT	CASSILPFAQDTQYF
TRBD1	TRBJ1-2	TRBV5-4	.	TGTGCCAGCAGCCCCAGGGACAGGGGGTTTCCATCCGGCTATGGCTGCACCTTC	CASSPRDRGFPSGYGCTF
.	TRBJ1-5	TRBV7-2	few	TGTGCCAGCAGCCAAGGCGGGGGACAGCCCCAGCATTTT	CASSQGGGQPQHF
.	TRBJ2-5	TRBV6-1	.	TGTGCCAGCACCCTCCCGGGGGAGACCCAGTACTTC	CASTLPGETQYF
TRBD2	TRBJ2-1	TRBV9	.	TGTGCCAGCAGCGTAGAAGGTGGGACTAGCGGGGGGGCGGCGTACAATGAGCAGTTCTTC	CASSVEGGTSGGAAYNEQFF
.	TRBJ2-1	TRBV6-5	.	TGTGCCAGCGCGGGGAGCTCCTACAATGAGCAGTTCTTC	CASAGSSYNEQFF
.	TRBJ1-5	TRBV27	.	TGTGCCAGCAGTTTTACAGGACCGTGGCGCAATCAGCCCCAGCATTTT	CASSFTGPWRNQPQHF
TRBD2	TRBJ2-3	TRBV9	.	TGTGCCAGCAGCGTAGGAAGGGGCGGGGGGGCCATATATACGCAGTATTTT	CASSVGRGGGAIYTQYF
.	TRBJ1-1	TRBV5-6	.	TGTGCCAGCAGCTTCCGGTCCCTCAAGAACACTGAAGCTTTCTTT	CASSFRSLKNTEAFF
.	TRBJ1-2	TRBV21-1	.	TGTGCCACCCCGAGGGACCCCGGGACATTTCTGCCTTATGGCTACACCTTC	CATPRDPGTFLPYGYTF
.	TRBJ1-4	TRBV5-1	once	TGCGCCAGCAGCATAGACAGGAAAAATGGGGAAAAACTGTTTTTT	CASSIDRKNGEKLFF
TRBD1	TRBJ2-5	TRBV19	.	TGTGCCAGTAGTAGAACAGGGGAAGCGACCCAGTACTTC	CASSRTGEATQYF
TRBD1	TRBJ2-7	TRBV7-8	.	TGTGCCAGCAGCGTACGCCGGGACAGGGGGTTCCACGAGCAGTACTTC	CASSVRRDRGFHEQYF
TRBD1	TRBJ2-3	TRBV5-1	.	TGCGCCAGCAGCTTGGCCATGAGGCAGGGGGAAACAGATACGCAGTATTTT	CASSLAMRQGETDTQYF
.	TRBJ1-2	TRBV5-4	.	TGTGCCAGCAGCCTGGAGGGGGACGGCTATGGCTACACCTTC	CASSLEGDGYGYTF
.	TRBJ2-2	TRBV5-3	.	TGTGCCAGAAGCTTCTATTCTCCGGGGAGAACCGGGGAGCTGTTTTTT	CARSFYSPGRTGELFF
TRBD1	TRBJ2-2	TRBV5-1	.	TGCGCCAGCAGCTGGTCGACAGGGCGCACCGGGGAGCTGTTTTTT	CASSWSTGRTGELFF
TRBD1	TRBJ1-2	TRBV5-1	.	TGCGCCAGCAGCATTACAGGGGGTGATGGCTACACCTTC	CASSITGGDGYTF
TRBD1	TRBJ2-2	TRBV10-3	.	TGTGCCATCAGTGACAGGGGGCGCCTTACGAACACCGGGGAGCTGTTTTTT	CAISDRGRLTNTGELFF
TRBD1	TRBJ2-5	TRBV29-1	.	TGCAGCCACACGACAGGGGGAGAAGAGACCCAGTACTTC	CSHTTGGEETQYF
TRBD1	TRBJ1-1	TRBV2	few	TGTGCCAGCAGTGAACGGTGGGACAGCAGCAACACTGAAGCTTTCTTT	CASSERWDSSNTEAFF
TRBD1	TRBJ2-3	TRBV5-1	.	TGCGCCAGCAGCTTTGGACAGGGGGCAGATACGCAGTATTTT	CASSFGQGADTQYF
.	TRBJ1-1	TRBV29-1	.	TGCAGCGCCAGTCGAGGCAGGGCGATAACTGAAGCTTTCTTT	CSASRGRAITEAFF
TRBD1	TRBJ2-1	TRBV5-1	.	TGCGCCAGCAGCTGGCCTGGGACAGCTTATGAGCAGTTCTTC	CASSWPGTAYEQFF
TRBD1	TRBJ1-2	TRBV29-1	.	TGCAGCGTTGAGCAGGGGGGCTATGGCTACACCTTC	CSVEQGGYGYTF
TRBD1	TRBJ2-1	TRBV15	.	TGTGCCACCAGCACGGCGACAGGGGGAATCTACAATGAGCAGTTCTTC	CATSTATGGIYNEQFF
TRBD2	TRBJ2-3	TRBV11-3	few	TGTGCCAGCAGCCCCCGGGGGGGCCAGCGAGATACGCAGTATTTT	CASSPRGGQRDTQYF
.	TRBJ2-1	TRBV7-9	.	TGTGCCAGCAGCCTTTCTACCAATGAGCAGTTCTTC	CASSLSTNEQFF
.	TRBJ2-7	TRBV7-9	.	TGTGCCAGCAGTTTTTCGTACGAGCAGTACTTC	CASSFSYEQYF
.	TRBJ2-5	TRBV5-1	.	TGCGCCAGCAGCTTGGCGGCGGGAACTCAAGAGACCCAGTACTTC	CASSLAAGTQETQYF
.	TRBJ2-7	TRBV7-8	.	TGTGCCAGCAGCCCCGGGAGGGACAGCACATATGAGCAGTACTTC	CASSPGRDSTYEQYF
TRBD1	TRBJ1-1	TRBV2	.	TGTGCCAGCACTTGGACAGGCGGTGGGGTCATGAACACTGAAGCTTTCTTT	CASTWTGGGVMNTEAFF
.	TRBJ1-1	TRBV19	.	TGTGCCAGTAGTGCCCAGGGGTCGGGGACTGAAGCTTTCTTT	CASSAQGSGTEAFF
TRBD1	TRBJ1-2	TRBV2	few	TGTGCCAGCAGTCCCAGGGGGCGCGGGGAAGATCGCTACACCTTC	CASSPRGRGEDRYTF
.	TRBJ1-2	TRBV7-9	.	TGTGCCAGCAGCTTAACCAGGCCTGGTTCGTCCTATGGCTACACCTTC	CASSLTRPGSSYGYTF
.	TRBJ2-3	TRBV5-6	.	TGTGCCAGCACCTCCCGAGGTAGGAGGAATGGTACGCAGTATTTT	CASTSRGRRNGTQYF
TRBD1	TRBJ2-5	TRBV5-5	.	TGTGCCAGCAGCCGACCCGACAGGGGGGAGACCCAGTACTTC	CASSRPDRGETQYF
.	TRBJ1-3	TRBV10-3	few	TGTGCCATCAGGTCAGACAGCTCTGGAAACACCATATATTTT	CAIRSDSSGNTIYF
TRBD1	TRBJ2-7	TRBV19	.	TGTGCCAGTAGTAGAGGACAGGGGGTCAACGAGCAGTACTTC	CASSRGQGVNEQYF
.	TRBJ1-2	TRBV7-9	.	TGTGCCAGCAGCCAGCAGGACTACTATGGCTACACCTTC	CASSQQDYYGYTF
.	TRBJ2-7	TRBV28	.	TGTGCCAGCAGTGGCAGAATTTCCTACGAGCAGTACTTC	CASSGRISYEQYF
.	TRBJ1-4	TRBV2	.	TGTGCCAGCACGGGGGGGCAGGGAAGGGAAAAACTGTTTTTT	CASTGGQGREKLFF
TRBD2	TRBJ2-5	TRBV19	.	TGTGCCAGTAGTATAAAGGGGCTAGCGGGCCAAGAGACCCAGTACTTC	CASSIKGLAGQETQYF
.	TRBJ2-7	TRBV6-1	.	TGTGCCAGTTTAGAGACTGGTTACGAGCAGTACTTC	CASLETGYEQYF
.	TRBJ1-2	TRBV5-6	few	TGTGCCAGCAGCCCCCCTGGGGCCTCAGGCTACACCTTC	CASSPPGASGYTF
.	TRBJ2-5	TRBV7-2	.	TGTGCCAGCAGCCGTAGGGGGTCCGTGTGGGCCTCACGTGAGACCCAGTACTTC	CASSRRGSVWASRETQYF
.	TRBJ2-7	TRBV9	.	TGTGCCAGCAGCGTGGGCGAGGGTAGCTCCTACGAGCAGTACTTC	CASSVGEGSSYEQYF
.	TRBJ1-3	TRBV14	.	TGTGCCAGCAGCCAGACTCGAGTCTCTGGAAACACCATATATTTT	CASSQTRVSGNTIYF
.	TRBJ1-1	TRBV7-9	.	TGTGCCAGCAGCTTAGGGGGCTTGGGGACTGAAGCTTTCTTT	CASSLGGLGTEAFF
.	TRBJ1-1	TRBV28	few	TGTGCCAGCAGCCCTTGGGGGGGGAGCACTGAAGCTTTCTTT	CASSPWGGSTEAFF
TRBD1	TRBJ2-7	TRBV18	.	TGTGCCAGCTCACCAGACAGGGGTTTAATCAACGAGCAGTACTTC	CASSPDRGLINEQYF
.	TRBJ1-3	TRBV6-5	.	TGTGCCAGCAGCTCCGCCCAGGACACCATATATTTT	CASSSAQDTIYF